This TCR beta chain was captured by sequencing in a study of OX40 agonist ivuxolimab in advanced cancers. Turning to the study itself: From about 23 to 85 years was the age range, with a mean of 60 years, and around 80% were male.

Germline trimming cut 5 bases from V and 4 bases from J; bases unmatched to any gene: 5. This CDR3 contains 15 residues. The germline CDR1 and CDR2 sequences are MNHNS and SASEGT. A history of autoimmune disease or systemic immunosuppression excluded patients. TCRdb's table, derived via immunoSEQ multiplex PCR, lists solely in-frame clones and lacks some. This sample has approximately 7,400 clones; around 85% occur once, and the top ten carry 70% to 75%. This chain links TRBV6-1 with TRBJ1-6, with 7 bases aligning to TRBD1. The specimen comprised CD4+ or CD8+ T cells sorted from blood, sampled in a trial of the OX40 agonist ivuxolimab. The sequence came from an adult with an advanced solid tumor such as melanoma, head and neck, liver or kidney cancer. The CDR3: CASSMTGLYNSPLHF. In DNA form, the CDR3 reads TGTGCCAGCAGTATGACAGGGCTATATAATTCACCCCTCCACTTT.